The present TCR beta chain was sequenced within a study of early T cells in non-severe SARS-CoV-2 infection. In the case of this clonotype: Antigen unknown.

The CDR3 length is 11 residues. Germline CDR1 reads MNHNS; CDR2 reads SASEGT. Trimming took off 7 bases at V and 5 bases at J, with 6 bases between the two ends. Broader study findings: Private and CD4 specificities were missed by VDJdb matching, which favored anti-spike CD8 responses.

Individual cDNA molecules were tagged with unique molecular identifiers, the study reported. TCRdb reanalysed the 5' RACE reads using MiXCR and keeps one entry per CDR3 protein. Of about 110,000 distinct CDR3 sequences listed, approximately 12% are singletons. The receptor was derived from an adult who was a healthcare worker with PCR-confirmed SARS-CoV-2 infection or an uninfected control (not recorded which). The chain links TRBV6-1 to TRBJ1-5, with D hard to call. This specimen was whole blood, taken at baseline. CDR3 in DNA: TGTGCCAGCAAGGAGGATCAGCCCCAGCATTTT. Its protein product is CASKEDQPQHF.